One and the same sample provided the 24 T cell receptor beta chains below, sequenced in a study of cytomegalovirus exposure and HLA in healthy donors. The PCR used 60 Vbeta and 13 Jbeta primers. Measured with immunoSEQ multiplex PCR; TCRdb has only the in-frame clones, and not every one. The sample yields approximately 95,000 clones, 78% seen once. The specimen sequenced was PBMCs. Receptor source: a woman in her forties in good health and CMV-seropositive.

This clone was seen only once. J is TRBJ2-7 and V is TRBV28; a possible D gene is TRBD1 (6 bases). The CDR3 length is 14 residues. Trimming cost V 3 bases and J 7 bases, with 16 bases left between them. CDR1 is MDHEN and CDR2 is SYDVKM in the germline V gene. This CDR3 is CASSFFGGSGEQYF. The CDR3 nucleotides read TGTGCCAGCAGTTTCTTTGGGGGCTCGGGGGAGCAGTACTTC.

The sample holds a few counts of this clone. The rearrangement uses TRBV5-1 and TRBJ1-1; D remains unclear. The CDR3 has 14 residues. V was clipped by 0 bases and J by 1 base, with 7 bases between them. The germline V gene encodes CDR1 SGHRS and CDR2 YFSETQ. The CDR3 DNA reads as TGCGCCAGCAGCTTGGCCCGGAGGAACACTGAAGCTTTCTTT. The encoded protein is CASSLARRNTEAFF.

The V and J genes are TRBV30 and TRBJ2-5; a possible D gene is TRBD1 (6 bases). The CDR3 spans 13 residues. In germline, CDR1 is GTSNPN, CDR2 SVGIG (reference sequence). V lost 2 bases and J 1 base, leaving 8 bases between the germline ends. CDR3 protein: CAWSRQAQETQYF. CDR3 in DNA: TGTGCCTGGAGTAGACAGGCCCAAGAGACCCAGTACTTC.

This clone was seen only once. The chain is built from TRBV5-4 and TRBJ2-1; TRBD1 aligns across 8 bases. This CDR3 has 15 amino acids. Germline CDR1 SGHNT, CDR2 YYREEE (reference sequence). After removal of 4 bases from V and 7 bases from J, the junction contained 10 bases not matched to a gene. In DNA form, the CDR3 reads TGTGCCAGCAGCCGCAGGGGGCTCGCTACGAATGAGCAGTTCTTC. Encoded protein: CASSRRGLATNEQFF. The full variable domain, its missing parts supplied by reference TRBV5-4 and TRBJ2-1, is ETGVTQSPTHLIKTRGQQVTLRCSSQSGHNTVSWYQQALGQGPQFIFQYYREEENGRGNFPPRFSGLQFPNYSSELNVNALELDDSALYLCASSRRGLATNEQFFGPGTRLTVL.

The V and J genes are TRBV2 and TRBJ1-3; D may be TRBD1 (5 bases). Deletions cut 3 bases from V and 0 bases from J, with 12 bases between. The CDR3 runs to 16 residues. Germline-derived CDR1 and CDR2 are SNHLY and FYNNEI. The CDR3 loop reads CASSDASTVSGNTIYF. CDR3 sequence (DNA): TGTGCCAGCAGTGACGCCTCGACAGTCTCTGGAAACACCATATATTTT.

This clone was recorded a few times. The CDR3 DNA reads TGTGCCATCACGGGAGGGCCCTACAATGAGCAGTTCTTC. Its protein product is CAITGGPYNEQFF. V gene TRBV10-3 combines with J gene TRBJ2-1; 8 positions match TRBD2. This CDR3 contains 13 residues. The junction had 1 base not matched to a gene; V was cut back by 7 bases and J by 2 bases. Per the germline V gene, CDR1 is ENHRY and CDR2 is SYGVKD.

The chain uses TRBV18 and TRBJ2-2, with TRBD1 matching 8 bases. V lost 3 bases, J lost 1 base, and 1 base stayed unmatched. The CDR3 loop spans 15 amino acids. Germline CDR1 is KGHSH and CDR2 is LQKENI. CDR3 amino acids: CASSPGQENTGELFF. The DNA of the CDR3 is TGTGCCAGCTCACCGGGACAGGAGAACACCGGGGAGCTGTTTTTT.

The chain carries TRBV2 and TRBJ1-3; no firm D call. The CDR3 loop spans 17 amino acids. V was cut by 4 bases and J by 2 bases, with 18 bases left in between. Germline-derived CDR1 and CDR2 are SNHLY and FYNNEI. The CDR3 coding sequence is TGTGCCAGCAGTGTAACCCGGAGTATTCTACCTGGAAACACCATATATTTT. Encoded protein: CASSVTRSILPGNTIYF.

This clone appeared a single time. The J gene is TRBJ2-1, the V gene TRBV5-1, with TRBD2 identical over 7 bases. The germline gives CDR1 SGHRS, CDR2 YFSETQ. V was clipped by 7 bases and J by 0 bases; unmatched bases: 10. The CDR3 is 16 residues long. CDR3 sequence reads: CASGMPSGSSYNEQFF. The CDR3 DNA follows: TGCGCCAGCGGGATGCCTAGCGGCAGCTCCTACAATGAGCAGTTCTTC. Based on the CDR3 plus reference TRBV5-1 and TRBJ2-1, the full variable domain is KAGVTQTPRYLIKTRGQQVTLSCSPISGHRSVSWYQQTPGQGLQFLFEYFSETQRNKGNFPGRFSGRQFSNSRSEMNVSTLELGDSALYLCASGMPSGSSYNEQFFGPGTRLTVL.

A single count supports this clone. This chain joins TRBV7-2 and TRBJ2-1; 12 nucleotides line up with TRBD2. The CDR3 covers 16 residues. With V trimmed by 0 bases and J by 9 bases, 6 bases remained unmatched. Germline CDR1 and CDR2: SGHTA and FQGNSA. The CDR3 DNA sequence: TGTGCCAGCAGCTTAGCGGGACTAGCGGGTTTTGGTGAGCAGTTCTTC. Protein product: CASSLAGLAGFGEQFF.

This clone was detected only a few times. V and J are TRBV10-3 and TRBJ1-1; D is possibly TRBD1 (6 bases). The CDR3 is 15 residues long. V was shortened by 5 bases and J by 5 bases, with 18 bases between the two germline ends. The germline V gene encodes CDR1 ENHRY and CDR2 SYGVKD. Written as DNA, the CDR3 is TGTGCCATCAGTAATCAAGGGGGAAGCCGGACTGAAGCTTTCTTT. As protein: CAISNQGGSRTEAFF.

CDR3 residues: CASSMAASGRSADTQYF. Written as DNA, the CDR3 is TGTGCCAGTAGTATGGCGGCTAGCGGGAGAAGTGCAGATACGCAGTATTTT. The chain joins TRBV19 to TRBJ2-3, with 10 bases identical to TRBD2. The CDR3 extends over 17 amino acids. The junction had 10 bases not matched to a gene; V was cut back by 3 bases and J by 4 bases. The germline gives CDR1 LNHDA, CDR2 SQIVND (reference sequence). Full variable domain (remainder filled in from reference TRBV19 and TRBJ2-3): DGGITQSPKYLFRKEGQNVTLSCEQNLNHDAMYWYRQDPGQGLRLIYYSQIVNDFQKGDIAEGYSVSREKKESFPLTVTSAQKNPTAFYLCASSMAASGRSADTQYFGPGTRLTVL.

V gene TRBV7-3 combines with J gene TRBJ2-1; D is undetermined. Per germline, CDR1 SGHTA and CDR2 FQGTGA. V was trimmed by 3 bases and J by 6 bases, leaving 3 bases between them. The CDR3 is 11 amino acids. The CDR3 loop reads CASSFRNEQFF. The CDR3 DNA reads as TGTGCCAGCAGCTTCCGCAATGAGCAGTTCTTC.

The chain has TRBV6-6 and TRBJ2-7; TRBD1 matches at 11 bases. This CDR3 has 15 residues. After removal of 2 bases from V and 2 bases from J, the junction contained 2 bases not matched to a gene. CDR1 is MNHNY, CDR2 SVGAGI, per germline (reference sequence). The CDR3 loop is CASSYPGQGAYEQYF. The CDR3 DNA reads TGTGCCAGCAGTTACCCGGGACAGGGGGCCTACGAGCAGTACTTC.

The J gene is TRBJ2-5, the V gene TRBV29-1, with D unresolved. The CDR3 length is 14 residues. The V and J ends lost 3 bases and 0 bases respectively, with 11 bases between them. Germline loops: CDR1 SQVTM, CDR2 ANQGSEA. DNA of the CDR3: TGCAGCGTTGAGGCAGAAACGTACCAAGAGACCCAGTACTTC. It translates to CSVEAETYQETQYF.

The chain has TRBV5-1 and TRBJ1-4; the match to TRBD1 covers 7 bases. V gave up 0 bases and J gave up 4 bases; unmatched junction bases: 6. The length of the CDR3 is 16 residues. In germline, CDR1 is SGHRS, CDR2 YFSETQ. The CDR3 protein is CASSLAGQAINEKLFF. As DNA, the CDR3 is TGCGCCAGCAGCTTGGCAGGACAGGCGATTAATGAAAAACTGTTTTTT.

This chain uses TRBV19 with TRBJ1-4; D remains unclear. V lost 3 bases, J lost 3 bases, and 11 bases lay in between. There are 15 residues in the CDR3. The germline CDR1 and CDR2 sequences are LNHDA and SQIVND (reference sequence). CDR3 nucleotides: TGTGCCAGTAGTATGGGTAGGAGAGCTAATGAAAAACTGTTTTTT. Protein sequence: CASSMGRRANEKLFF.

This clone occurred once. This chain links TRBV19 with TRBJ1-5; D is perhaps TRBD1 (6 bases). The CDR3 contains 13 residues. V was trimmed by 9 bases and J by 5 bases, leaving 14 bases between them. Germline CDR1 and CDR2: LNHDA and SQIVND (reference sequence). The CDR3 is CASRRDKDQPQHF. The CDR3 DNA reads TGTGCCAGCCGACGGGACAAGGATCAGCCCCAGCATTTT.

The V call is TRBV9, the J call TRBJ2-4; perhaps TRBD2 as D (5 bases). V was cut by 4 bases and J by 3 bases, with 20 bases left in between. Germline-derived CDR1 and CDR2 are SGDLS and YYNGEE. The CDR3 has 17 residues. The CDR3 spells CASSPAPGGLGKNIQYF. As DNA, the CDR3 is TGTGCCAGCAGCCCTGCCCCAGGCGGGCTAGGCAAAAACATTCAGTACTTC.

The genes are TRBV7-3 and TRBJ1-2, with a possible D match to TRBD1 (5 bases). Trimming pared 5 bases from V and 6 bases from J, leaving 19 bases between. Per germline, CDR1 SGHTA and CDR2 FQGTGA. The CDR3 spans 15 residues. This CDR3 reads CASSPFLTRENGYTF. In nucleotides, the CDR3 is TGTGCCAGCAGCCCTTTTTTAACCAGGGAAAATGGCTACACCTTC.

CDR3 in DNA: TGTGCCAGCAGAAGGGGATCGGCCGGGGAGCTGTTTTTT. Translating gives CASRRGSAGELFF. The gene calls are TRBV27 and TRBJ2-2; tentatively, D is TRBD1 (5 bases). The CDR3 consists of 13 residues. The V gene lost 6 bases and the J gene lost 6 bases, with 11 bases spanning the gap. Germline V gene data show CDR1 as MNHEY and CDR2 as SMNVEV (reference sequence).

The CDR3 DNA reads TGTGCCAGCAGCTTAGGTGGAGGGAACTATGGCTACACCTTC. Its protein is CASSLGGGNYGYTF. The chain employs TRBV7-9 and TRBJ1-2; no reliable D call. The CDR3 is made up of 14 amino acids. Germline-derived CDR1 and CDR2 are SEHNR and FQNEAQ (reference sequence). The germline V and J ends were trimmed by 1 base and 2 bases, with 8 bases remaining between them.

The J gene is TRBJ1-1, the V gene TRBV11-2; TRBD1 aligns across 10 bases. V lost 6 bases, J lost 9 bases, and 7 bases stayed unmatched. This CDR3 contains 13 residues. Germline V gives CDR1 SGHAT, CDR2 FQNNGV. The CDR3 reads CASSPGDRGKAFF. The DNA of the CDR3 is TGTGCCAGCAGTCCCGGGGACAGGGGAAAAGCTTTCTTT.

The chain employs TRBV11-2 and TRBJ1-3; tentatively, D is TRBD1 (5 bases). The CDR3 covers 19 residues. Germline V gene lookup returns CDR1 SGHAT and CDR2 FQNNGV. Between the trimmed V and J ends, which lost 7 bases and 0 bases, there was a span of 25 bases. The CDR3 region is CASTQVGGKRDGSGNTIYF. CDR3 DNA: TGTGCCAGCACCCAAGTGGGCGGGAAGCGGGACGGCTCTGGAAACACCATATATTTT.